Below, one T cell receptor beta chain is given with its context. The sample belongs to a study of T cell changes during pregnancy in multiple sclerosis. Germline-derived CDR1 and CDR2 are LNHDA and SQIVND (reference sequence). The CDR3 consists of 14 residues. The trim removed 5 bases at V and 8 bases at J, leaving 7 bases unmatched. Assay used: immunoSEQ multiplex PCR; TCRdb lists only in-frame clones, some missing. The sample carries under 40,000 clones, less than 95% recorded once. This clonotype was obtained from a female donor with multiple sclerosis, enrolled in a pregnancy study. Source: CD8+ T cells from peripheral blood mononuclear cells, taken before pregnancy. The rearrangement joins TRBV19 to TRBJ1-2, with 11 positions matching TRBD1. The DNA for the CDR3 is TGTGCCAGTAGTTGGACAGGGGGCGCGGAAGGCTACACCTTC. Amino acid sequence: CASSWTGGAEGYTF.